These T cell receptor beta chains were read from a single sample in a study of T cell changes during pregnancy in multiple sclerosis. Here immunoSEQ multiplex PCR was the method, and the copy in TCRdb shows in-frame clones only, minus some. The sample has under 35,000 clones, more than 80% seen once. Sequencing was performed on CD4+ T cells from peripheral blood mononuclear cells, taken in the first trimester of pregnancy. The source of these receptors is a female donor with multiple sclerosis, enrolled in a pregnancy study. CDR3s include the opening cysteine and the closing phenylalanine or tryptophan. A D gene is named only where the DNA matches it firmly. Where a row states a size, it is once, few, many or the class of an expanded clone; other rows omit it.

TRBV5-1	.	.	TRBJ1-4	TGCGCCAGCGGACAGACAACTAATGAAAAACTGTTTTTT	CASGQTTNEKLFF
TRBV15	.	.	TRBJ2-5	TGTGCCACCAGCAGAGATAGGGCGACAGCACAAGAGACCCAGTACTTC	CATSRDRATAQETQYF
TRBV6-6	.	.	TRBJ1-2	TGTGCCAGCAGTTACTCCCCGAGGGAAAACTATGGCTACACCTTC	CASSYSPRENYGYTF
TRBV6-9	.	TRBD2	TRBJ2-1	TGTGCCAGCACCGTAGCGGGGGCGTACAATGAGCAGTTCTTC	CASTVAGAYNEQFF
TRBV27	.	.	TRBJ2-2	TGTGCCAGCAGCAGAGCGACCACCGGGGAGCTGTTTTTT	CASSRATTGELFF
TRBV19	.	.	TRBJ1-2	TGTGCCAGTAGTATACGCGGGCAGGTCTATGGCTACACCTTC	CASSIRGQVYGYTF
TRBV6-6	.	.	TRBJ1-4	TGTGCCAGCAGGCAGGGGAGGGGTGATGAAAAACTGTTTTTT	CASRQGRGDEKLFF
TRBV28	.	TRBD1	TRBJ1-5	TGTGCCAGCAGTCCACTAACCAGGGGGAGCAATCAGCCCCAGCATTTT	CASSPLTRGSNQPQHF
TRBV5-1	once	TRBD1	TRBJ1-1	TGCGCCAGCAGCTTGGGGGCAGGGGGTGCCACTGAAGCTTTCTTT	CASSLGAGGATEAFF
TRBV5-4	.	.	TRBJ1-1	TGTGCCAGCAGCCCCGGGGTGGTGGGTCCTAGTGAAGCTTTCTTT	CASSPGVVGPSEAFF
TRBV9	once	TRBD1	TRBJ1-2	TGTGCCAGCAGCCCCGGACAGGGCAACTATGGCTACACCTTC	CASSPGQGNYGYTF
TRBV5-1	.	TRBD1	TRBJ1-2	TGCGCCAGCAGCTTGGATACAGGGGGCTATGGCTACACCTTC	CASSLDTGGYGYTF
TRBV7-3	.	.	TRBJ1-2	TGTGCCAGCAGCTTAGGGGGCCGCTATGGCTACACCTTC	CASSLGGRYGYTF
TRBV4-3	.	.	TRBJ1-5	TGCGCCAGCAGCCATGAATATCACGTCTATAGCAATCAGCCCCAGCATTTT	CASSHEYHVYSNQPQHF
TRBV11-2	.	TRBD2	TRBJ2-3	TGTGCCAGCAGCCCCTCCTCTAGCGGGGGGGCTCAAGATACGCAGTATTTT	CASSPSSSGGAQDTQYF
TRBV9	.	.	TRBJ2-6	TGTGCCAGCAGCGTTTCCGGGAGCTCTGGGGCCAACGTCCTGACTTTC	CASSVSGSSGANVLTF
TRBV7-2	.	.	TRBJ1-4	TGTGCCAGCAGCGCACAGGGCTCCCTGGGGGAAAAACTGTTTTTT	CASSAQGSLGEKLFF
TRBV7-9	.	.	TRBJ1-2	TGTGCCAGCAGCCTACCCGGGACTATATATGGCTACACCTTC	CASSLPGTIYGYTF
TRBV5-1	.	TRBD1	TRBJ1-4	TGCGCCACCGACCAAGACAGGGATGGTAATGAAAAACTGTTTTTT	CATDQDRDGNEKLFF
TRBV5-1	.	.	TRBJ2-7	TGCGCCAGCAGCTTGGGACCTCGGGACGAGCAGTACTTC	CASSLGPRDEQYF
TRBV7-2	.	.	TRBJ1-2	TGTGCCAGCAGCTTAGGGACAGACTATGGCTACACCTTC	CASSLGTDYGYTF
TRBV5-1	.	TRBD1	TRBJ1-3	TGCGCCAGCAGCTGGGACAGGGCATCCCGGGATGGAAACACCATATATTTT	CASSWDRASRDGNTIYF
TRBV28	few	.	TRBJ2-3	TGTGCCAGCAGTTTAGCCTCCAGGGATACGCAGTATTTT	CASSLASRDTQYF
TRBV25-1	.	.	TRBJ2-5	TGTGCCAGCAGTGAAAGGGGACTCCGCCAAGAGACCCAGTACTTC	CASSERGLRQETQYF
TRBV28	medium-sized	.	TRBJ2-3	TGTGCCAGCAGTTTTCTAGCCGATACGCAGTATTTT	CASSFLADTQYF
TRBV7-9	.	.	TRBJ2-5	TGTGCCAGCAGCTGGGGCCCCCGAGGGACCCAGTACTTC	CASSWGPRGTQYF
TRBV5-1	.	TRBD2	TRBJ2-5	TGCGCCAGCAGCTTGGATGCGGGGGGCCAAGAGACCCAGTACTTC	CASSLDAGGQETQYF
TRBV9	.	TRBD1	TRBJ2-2	TGTGCCAGCAGGAAGGGGGCAGGGGCGAACACCGGGGAGCTGTTTTTT	CASRKGAGANTGELFF
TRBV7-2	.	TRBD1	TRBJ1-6	TGTGCCAGCAGCCTAACTGGACAGGGAAATTCACCCCTCCACTTT	CASSLTGQGNSPLHF
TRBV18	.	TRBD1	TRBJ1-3	TGTGCCAGCTCATCGGGACAGGGGGCGATTGGAAACACCATATATTTT	CASSSGQGAIGNTIYF
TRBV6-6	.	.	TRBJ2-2	TGTGCCAGCAGCCAACTCGGGGGATCCACCGGGGAGCTGTTTTTT	CASSQLGGSTGELFF